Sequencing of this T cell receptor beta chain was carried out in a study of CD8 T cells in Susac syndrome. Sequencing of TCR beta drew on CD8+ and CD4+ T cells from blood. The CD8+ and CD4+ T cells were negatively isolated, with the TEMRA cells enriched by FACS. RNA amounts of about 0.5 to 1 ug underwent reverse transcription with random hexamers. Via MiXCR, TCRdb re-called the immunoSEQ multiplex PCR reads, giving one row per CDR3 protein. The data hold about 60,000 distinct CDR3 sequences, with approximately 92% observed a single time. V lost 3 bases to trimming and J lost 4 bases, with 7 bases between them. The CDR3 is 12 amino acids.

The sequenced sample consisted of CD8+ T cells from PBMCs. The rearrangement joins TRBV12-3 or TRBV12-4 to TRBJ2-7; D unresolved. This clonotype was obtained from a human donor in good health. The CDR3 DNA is TGTGCCAGCAGTTTCGCGGTATACGAGCAGTACTTC. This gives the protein CASSFAVYEQYF.